This T cell receptor (beta chain) was found in a study of Graves' ophthalmopathy and Graves' hyperthyroidism. Across the study: Peripheral blood was gathered at the point of initial diagnosis, before any treatment started. Study findings and constraints: Among thyroid clonotypes expanded above 0.001 frequency, most also appeared in blood. Ophthalmopathy cases were distinguished from stable hyperthyroidism by a 13-signature model, reaching about 91% sensitivity and roughly 80% specificity. Ophthalmopathy progression prediction by the model yielded a sensitivity of 60% to 71% and a specificity of around 72%.

Germline loops: CDR1 MNHNY, CDR2 SVGAGI (reference sequence). The CDR3 is 14 residues long. V was pared by 2 bases and J by 3 bases, with 3 bases of the junction left unmatched. Amplified material comprised TCR beta CDR3 regions derived from RNA transcripts. The authors performed first-round RT-PCR with HTBI primers and then a second-round multiplex PCR. TCRdb re-called the multiplex PCR reads with MiXCR, one entry per CDR3 protein. Here the sample spans 740,000 or so distinct CDR3 sequences, roughly two fifths being singletons. This clonotype was seen a handful of times. Its antigen is as yet unknown.

The sequencing input was peripheral blood. The clonotype comes from an adult man with Graves' ophthalmopathy. The rearrangement uses TRBV6-6 and TRBJ1-1; TRBD1 aligns across 7 bases. This CDR3 is CASSYLGGYTEAFF. In nucleotides, the CDR3 is TGTGCCAGCAGTTACCTAGGGGGCTACACTGAAGCTTTCTTT.